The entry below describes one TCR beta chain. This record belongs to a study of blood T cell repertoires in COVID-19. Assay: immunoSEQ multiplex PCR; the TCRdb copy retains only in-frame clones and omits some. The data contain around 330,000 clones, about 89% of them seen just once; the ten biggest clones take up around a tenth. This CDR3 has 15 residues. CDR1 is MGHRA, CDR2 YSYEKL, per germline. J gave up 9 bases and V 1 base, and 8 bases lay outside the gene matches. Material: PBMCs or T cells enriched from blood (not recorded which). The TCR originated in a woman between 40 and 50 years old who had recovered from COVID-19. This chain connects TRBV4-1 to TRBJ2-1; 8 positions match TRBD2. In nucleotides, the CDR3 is TGCGCCAGCAGCCAAGTAGGGACTAGTGGGGGTGAGCAGTTCTTC. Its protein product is CASSQVGTSGGEQFF.